The text below deals with one T cell receptor (beta chain). Its antigen remains unidentified. RNA totalling roughly 0.45 to 1 ug underwent reverse transcription with random hexamers. TCRdb processed the immunoSEQ multiplex PCR reads anew with MiXCR; each CDR3 protein has one entry. The data hold about 200,000 distinct CDR3 sequences, with roughly 96% observed a single time. This sample was taken from a study of CD8 T cells in Susac syndrome. Study-wide findings and caveats: A relatively small number of individuals underwent TCR sequencing and HLA analysis.

The CDR3 has 11 amino acids. V shed 1 base and J shed 9 bases, with 6 bases lying between them. Looked up from germline, CDR1 is LGHDT and CDR2 is YNNKEL (reference sequence). The chain has TRBV3-1 and TRBJ2-5; D possibly corresponds to TRBD2 (5 bases). The specimen was CD4+ T cells from PBMCs. The TCR originated in a human donor in good health. CDR3: CASSQAEAQYF. CDR3 in DNA: TGTGCCAGCAGCCAAGCGGAGGCCCAGTACTTC.